Shown below are 6 T cell receptor beta chains from a single sample sequenced in a study of synovial regulatory T cells in juvenile arthritis (dated by TCRdb to the mid-2010s). The library came from the immunoSEQ multiplex PCR assay. Not all clones reach the TCRdb copy of this immuneACCESS table, which keeps in-frame sequences only. Checked studies attribute under half of the gap to unresolved V genes and leave the rest unexplained. The sample table records just under 10,000 clones. The ten largest account for 0.9% to 1.3% of the sample. Sequencing was performed on Treg cells from blood. The sample's cell subset or site label, decoded: remaining (HLA-DR-negative) circulating blood Treg cells. The origin of the receptors is a donor aged 2-29 years with juvenile idiopathic arthritis.

V usage is TRBV4-1 and J usage is TRBJ2-3; the TCRdb call, TRBD2, lacks DNA for checking. Germline loops: CDR1 MGHRA, CDR2 YSYEKL. CDR3 length: 16 residues. The coding DNA is unavailable. CDR3 sequence reads: CASSHFESRSTDTQYF.

The chain joins TRBV5-6 to TRBJ1-4. Germline V gene sequence: CDR1 SGHDT, CDR2 YYEEEE. The CDR3 length is 13 residues. No nucleotide data were recorded. This CDR3 is CASGVATNEKLFF.

The chain has TRBV4-1 and TRBJ2-7; TCRdb outputs TRBD2, but without DNA this stays unchecked. The CDR3 is made up of 16 amino acids. No nucleotide data were recorded. The germline V gene encodes CDR1 MGHRA and CDR2 YSYEKL. The CDR3 protein is CASSLTVSDQSYEQYF.

CDR3 residues: CASSHAGSNYNEQFF. The chain couples TRBV4-2 to TRBJ2-1; as DNA is missing, the TRBD2 call by TCRdb cannot be tested. This CDR3 has 15 residues. Only the protein is available. The V gene's germline CDR1 is LGHNA and CDR2 YNFKEQ.

V is TRBV6-1 and J is TRBJ1-3. Looked up from germline, CDR1 is MNHNS and CDR2 is SASEGT. CDR3 length equals 16 residues. No DNA appears here. This CDR3 reads CASSEWRGVSGNTIYF.

The J gene is TRBJ2-2, the V gene TRBV5-1; the TCRdb call, TRBD1, lacks DNA for checking. Germline CDR1 SGHRS, CDR2 YFSETQ. The CDR3 sequence is 16 residues long. Nucleotide data are not available. The CDR3 reads CASSLTGTGNTGELFF.